The next 13 T cell receptor beta chains were all read from a single sample in a study of identical twins. TCRdb reprocessed the 5' RACE reads with MiXCR, giving one entry per CDR3 protein. The sample lists nearly 900,000 distinct CDR3 sequences, around an eighth occurring once. These data were also filed under a second study, of yellow fever vaccine responses in identical twins.

The sequenced sample consisted of PBMCs. The receptors derive from a woman aged 18-35 years in good health.

This clonotype was found a few times. DNA for the CDR3: TGTGCCAGCATCCTACAGGGGGCTCCCTACAATGAGCAGTTCTTC. Amino acids: CASILQGAPYNEQFF. V usage is TRBV6-1 and J usage is TRBJ2-1; TRBD1 agrees at 9 bases. The CDR3 spans 15 residues. Per the germline V gene, CDR1 is MNHNS and CDR2 is SASEGT. The trim removed 7 bases at V and 2 bases at J, leaving 6 bases unmatched.

This clonotype has just a few counts. The chain recombines TRBV6-1 with TRBJ2-1, with 7 positions matching TRBD2. CDR1 and CDR2 (germline): MNHNS, SASEGT. There are 17 residues in the CDR3. The ends lost 5 bases at V and 0 bases at J; junction bases unmatched: 10. CDR3 in amino acids: CASSRGGRRSSYNEQFF. Here the CDR3 DNA reads TGTGCCAGCAGTAGGGGAGGGAGGCGGAGCTCCTACAATGAGCAGTTCTTC.

This chain joins TRBV6-6 and TRBJ2-3; D call uncertain. CDR3 size: 13 residues. Trimming cost V 0 bases and J 13 bases, with 14 bases left between them. Germline V gene lookup returns CDR1 MNHNY and CDR2 SVGAGI (reference sequence). DNA for the CDR3: TGTGCCAGCAGTTACTCGGGCGGACCCACGGAGTATTTT. Protein: CASSYSGGPTEYF.

The rearrangement uses TRBV11-2 and TRBJ2-2, with TRBD2 matching 8 bases. The CDR3 has 16 amino acids. Germline assignment: CDR1 SGHAT and CDR2 FQNNGV. V lost 2 bases and J lost 5; bases outside the gene matches: 7. This CDR3 reads CASSLFSGGRTGELFF. The CDR3 DNA is TGTGCCAGCAGCTTATTTTCGGGAGGGCGGACCGGGGAGCTGTTTTTT.

This clonotype was counted between two and nine times. The J gene is TRBJ1-4, the V gene TRBV3-1, with D possibly being TRBD1 (6 bases). Germline assignment: CDR1 LGHDT and CDR2 YNNKEL (reference sequence). The V and J ends lost 1 base and 6 bases respectively, with 12 bases between them. The CDR3 is 15 amino acids. CDR3 coding DNA: TGTGCCAGCAGCCAAGTTGGTGGACAGTATGAAAAACTGTTTTTT. This encodes CASSQVGGQYEKLFF. Complete variable domain (other parts from reference TRBV3-1 and TRBJ1-4): DTAVSQTPKYLVTQMGNDKSIKCEQNLGHDTMYWYKQDSKKFLKIMFSYNNKELIINETVPNRFSPKSPDKAHLNLHINSLELGDSAVYFCASSQVGGQYEKLFFGSGTQLSVL.

V and J are TRBV4-1 and TRBJ2-5; weak D call: TRBD2 (6 bases). Between the trimmed V and J ends, which lost 1 base and 9 bases, there was a span of 12 bases. Germline V CDR1 and CDR2: MGHRA, YSYEKL. The length of the CDR3 is 13 residues. This CDR3 is CASSQVEGIAQYF. The CDR3 DNA reads TGCGCCAGCAGCCAAGTGGAGGGGATCGCCCAGTACTTC.

This clonotype was detected only a few times. The J gene is TRBJ2-1, the V gene TRBV12-3 or TRBV12-4; the match to TRBD1 covers 10 bases. The CDR3 extends over 13 amino acids. V lost 6 bases and J lost 8; bases outside the gene matches: 4. The CDR3 region is CASSRGTGDEQFF. Here the CDR3 DNA reads TGTGCCAGCAGCCGCGGGACAGGGGATGAGCAGTTCTTC.

The chain has TRBV28 and TRBJ2-7; 7 bases map to TRBD1. The V gene's germline CDR1 is MDHEN and CDR2 SYDVKM. The CDR3 totals 13 residues. J lost 6 bases, V lost 7 bases, and 9 bases had no gene match. The DNA of the CDR3 is TGTGCCAGCACTCCGACAGGGATGGGCGAGCAGTACTTC. Translation gives CASTPTGMGEQYF.

In its sample, this clonotype was seen many times. The chain joins TRBV3-1 to TRBJ2-1, with TRBD2 matching over 11 bases. V gave up 6 bases and J gave up 1 base; unmatched junction bases: 8. Germline CDR1 LGHDT, CDR2 YNNKEL (reference sequence). CDR3 length: 17 residues. CDR3 sequence (DNA): TGTGCCAGCAGGCCTACTAGCGGGGGCCCTTCCTACAATGAGCAGTTCTTC. It is translated as CASRPTSGGPSYNEQFF.

This sequence joins TRBV2 and TRBJ1-4; D may be TRBD1 (5 bases). The ends were cut back, 6 bases at V and 3 bases at J, with 11 bases in the middle. The CDR3 extends over 14 amino acids. CDR1 is SNHLY and CDR2 is FYNNEI in the germline V gene. For the CDR3, the DNA is TGTGCCAGCAGGCCGGGACCTTCTAATGAAAAACTGTTTTTT. Its translation: CASRPGPSNEKLFF.

This chain connects TRBV9 to TRBJ2-1, with a possible D match to TRBD2 (5 bases). CDR1 SGDLS and CDR2 YYNGEE come from the germline V gene. The length of the CDR3 is 17 residues. The V end lost 3 bases, the J end lost 3 bases, and 19 bases lay between the germline ends. The CDR3 is CASSARPQVEVYNEQFF. The DNA of the CDR3 is TGTGCCAGCAGCGCCCGACCCCAGGTGGAGGTCTACAATGAGCAGTTCTTC.

There are a few counts of this clonotype. The rearrangement links TRBV4-2 to TRBJ2-1; 13 nucleotides agree with TRBD2. The CDR3 covers 17 residues. J lost 7 bases, V lost 6 bases, and 12 bases had no gene match. Germline CDR1 reads LGHNA; CDR2 reads YNFKEQ. The CDR3 sequence: CASRLGLAGRPDNEQFF. The CDR3 DNA reads as TGTGCCAGCAGACTGGGACTAGCGGGACGCCCTGATAATGAGCAGTTCTTC.

Turning to this clonotype: The germline gene is not matched at one end of the junction; a read error may be the cause. The chain employs TRBV7-2 and TRBJ2-4, with 8 nucleotides matching TRBD1. The CDR3 contains 13 residues. CDR1 is SGHTA and CDR2 is FQGNSA in the germline V gene. The CDR3 spells CASSFRPLQDREF. The CDR3 DNA reads as TGTGCCAGCAGCTTCCGACCCTTGCAGGACAGGGAGTTC. Full variable domain (outside the CDR3, taken from reference TRBV7-2 and TRBJ2-4): GAGVSQSPSNKVTEKGKDVELRCDPISGHTALYWYRQSLGQGLEFLIYFQGNSAPDKSGLPSDRFSAERTGGSVSTLTIQRTQQEDSAVYLCASSFRPLQDREFGAGTRLSVL.